One and the same sample provided the 17 T cell receptor beta chains below, sequenced in a study of siplizumab effects on memory and regulatory T cells. Sequenced by immunoSEQ multiplex PCR; TCRdb stores in-frame clones only, minus some. The sample gives approximately 65,000 clones, 70% to 90% of which show up once; roughly 3.8% is in the top ten. Sequencing was carried out using memory CD4+ T cells sorted from blood. The receptors originated from a human donor in good health.

This chain joins TRBV11-3 and TRBJ2-7; TRBD1 aligns across 11 bases. Looked up from germline, CDR1 is SGHNT and CDR2 is YENEEA. The CDR3 extends over 14 amino acids. V shed 5 bases and J 6 bases; nucleotides not matched to a gene: 6. This CDR3 is CASSPRDRGAEQYF. CDR3 DNA: TGTGCCAGCAGCCCCCGGGACAGGGGGGCCGAGCAGTACTTC. The full variable domain, completed using reference TRBV11-3 and TRBJ2-7, is EAGVVQSPRYKIIEKKQPVAFWCNPISGHNTLYWYLQNLGQGPELLIRYENEEAVDDSQLPKDRFSAERLKGVDSTLKIQPAELGDSAVYLCASSPRDRGAEQYFGPGTRLTVT.

The chain has TRBV6-4 and TRBJ1-5; D is uncertain. Germline loops: CDR1 MRHNA, CDR2 SNTAGT. The CDR3 consists of 14 residues. V was clipped by 5 bases and J by 0 bases, with 8 bases between them. The CDR3 loop reads CASSLDGSNQPQHF. The CDR3 nucleotides are TGTGCCAGCAGTTTGGACGGTAGCAATCAGCCCCAGCATTTT.

The V gene is TRBV27, the J gene TRBJ2-7, with 11 bases matching TRBD2. J lost 4 bases, V lost 1 base, and 15 bases had no gene match. The germline V gene encodes CDR1 MNHEY and CDR2 SMNVEV (reference sequence). The CDR3 contains 19 residues. The CDR3: CASSLYGPTSGGDVYEQYF. CDR3 nucleotide sequence: TGTGCCAGCAGTTTATACGGCCCCACTAGCGGGGGCGATGTTTACGAGCAGTACTTC.

The chain carries TRBV11-2 and TRBJ2-5; D is undetermined. This CDR3 is 13 amino acids long. The V and J ends lost 5 bases and 5 bases respectively, with 12 bases between them. CDR1 and CDR2 from the germline V gene are SGHAT and FQNNGV. The CDR3 DNA sequence: TGTGCCAGCAGCGGTGGAAATATGGAGACCCAGTACTTC. It encodes CASSGGNMETQYF.

The V and J genes are TRBV2 and TRBJ1-3; possibly TRBD1 for D (6 bases). Trimming cost V 6 bases and J 0 bases, with 12 bases left between them. The CDR3 covers 15 residues. The germline gives CDR1 SNHLY, CDR2 FYNNEI. CDR3 amino acids: CASSASGASGNTIYF. The CDR3, as DNA: TGTGCCAGCAGCGCATCAGGGGCCTCTGGAAACACCATATATTTT.

The table lists this clone with a count of one. The V gene is TRBV18, the J gene TRBJ2-7, with 8 bases lining up with TRBD2. The CDR3 extends over 14 amino acids. CDR1 is KGHSH, CDR2 LQKENI, per germline. The junction had 4 bases not matched to a gene; V was cut back by 3 bases and J by 3 bases. Here the CDR3 reads CASSPSLADYEQYF. The CDR3 DNA follows: TGTGCCAGCTCACCTTCACTAGCGGACTACGAGCAGTACTTC. Complete variable domain (other parts from reference TRBV18 and TRBJ2-7): NAGVMQNPRHLVRRRGQEARLRCSPMKGHSHVYWYRQLPEEGLKFMVYLQKENIIDESGMPKERFSAEFPKEGPSILRIQQVVRGDSAAYFCASSPSLADYEQYFGPGTRLTVT.

The rearrangement joins TRBV10-3 to TRBJ2-7; the D gene is possibly TRBD2 (5 bases). CDR1 and CDR2 (germline): ENHRY, SYGVKD. This CDR3 contains 13 residues. V lost 7 bases to trimming and J lost 6 bases, with 16 bases between them. The CDR3, as DNA: TGTGCCATCAAACCGGCCGGCGGGTCCGAGCAGTACTTC. It codes for CAIKPAGGSEQYF.

This clone appeared once. V and J are TRBV7-8 and TRBJ1-4; weak D call: TRBD1 (5 bases). This CDR3 has 15 amino acids. Deletions cut 5 bases from V and 7 bases from J, with 17 bases between. CDR1 and CDR2 from the germline V gene are SGHVS and FQNEAQ. The CDR3, as DNA: TGTGCCAGCAGCCCCCGGGGGGGTTTTAGTGAAAAACTGTTTTTT. Translating it yields CASSPRGGFSEKLFF.

The chain uses TRBV5-1 and TRBJ2-2; 11 bases fit TRBD1. Germline V gives CDR1 SGHRS, CDR2 YFSETQ. The CDR3 runs 18 residues. V dropped 4 bases and J dropped 6; count of bases not matched to a gene: 14. The CDR3 reads CASSPTRGGTGGAGELFF. CDR3 sequence (DNA): TGCGCCAGCAGCCCTACTCGGGGCGGGACAGGGGGAGCCGGGGAGCTGTTTTTT.

This clone was seen only a few times. V and J are TRBV5-1 and TRBJ1-3; D gene unclear. V dropped 0 bases and J dropped 0 bases, with 10 bases sitting between them. This CDR3 has 16 amino acids. Germline loops: CDR1 SGHRS, CDR2 YFSETQ. As DNA, the CDR3 is TGCGCCAGCAGCTTGGCCGGACCGGACTCTGGAAACACCATATATTTT. It encodes CASSLAGPDSGNTIYF.

This clone was picked up a small number of times. The V and J genes are TRBV4-2 and TRBJ2-4, with TRBD1 matching over 7 bases. CDR1 and CDR2 from the germline V gene are LGHNA and YNFKEQ. V gave up 0 bases and J gave up 3 bases; unmatched junction bases: 2. The CDR3 length is 15 residues. CDR3 sequence (DNA): TGTGCCAGCAGCCAAGAGACAGGGATCAAAAACATTCAGTACTTC. Protein product: CASSQETGIKNIQYF.

Only a few counts were recorded for this clone. The chain uses TRBV29-1 and TRBJ1-1; D gene ambiguous. The CDR3 spans 12 residues. CDR1 and CDR2 from the germline V gene are SQVTM and ANQGSEA. V lost 6 bases, J lost 3 bases, and 11 bases lay in between. The CDR3 DNA sequence: TGCAGCGTAGGGATGTGGGACACTGAAGCTTTCTTT. Protein sequence: CSVGMWDTEAFF.

The chain is built from TRBV18 and TRBJ2-7; D unclear. V dropped 6 bases and J dropped 1 base, with 4 bases sitting between them. CDR1 and CDR2 (germline): KGHSH, LQKENI. The length of the CDR3 is 11 residues. The CDR3 bases are TGTGCCAGCTCCCAATCCTACGAGCAGTACTTC. Translation: CASSQSYEQYF.

V is TRBV14 and J is TRBJ2-5; 8 bases map to TRBD2. Germline V gives CDR1 SGHDN, CDR2 FVKESK. The CDR3 totals 14 residues. Trimming removed 2 bases from V and 5 bases from J; junction bases left unmatched: 4. The CDR3 loop reads CASSQLQRGETQYF. The CDR3 nucleotides read TGTGCCAGCAGCCAACTCCAGCGGGGGGAGACCCAGTACTTC.

The chain carries TRBV9 and TRBJ2-3, with D maybe TRBD2 (6 bases). V was cut by 4 bases and J by 1 base, with 13 bases left in between. The CDR3 has 15 residues. Germline lookup yields CDR1 SGDLS and CDR2 YYNGEE. CDR3 protein: CASSLSGWGTDTQYF. The CDR3, as DNA: TGTGCCAGCAGCCTTAGCGGCTGGGGCACAGATACGCAGTATTTT.

The chain has TRBV29-1 and TRBJ1-2; D is unclear. CDR3 length equals 12 residues. V shed 4 bases and J shed 1 base, with 7 bases lying between them. Germline assignment: CDR1 SQVTM and CDR2 ANQGSEA. The CDR3 DNA is TGCAGCGTTGCCGAATATAACTATGGCTACACCTTC. It is translated as CSVAEYNYGYTF.

This chain connects TRBV6-5 to TRBJ1-2; D not certain. From germline, CDR1 is MNHEY and CDR2 SVGAGI. CDR3 length equals 12 residues. Trimming removed 2 bases at V and 9 bases at J, with 10 bases between. CDR3 region: CASSYESRSYTF. CDR3 in DNA: TGTGCCAGCAGTTACGAGAGCAGGAGCTACACCTTC.